The next 32 T cell receptor beta chains were all read from a single sample in a study of OX40 agonist ivuxolimab in advanced cancers. Data came from immunoSEQ multiplex PCR; TCRdb stores just in-frame clones and leaves some out. Among some 77,000 clones listed, approximately 92% were seen once. Material: CD4+ or CD8+ T cells sorted from blood, obtained in a trial of the OX40 agonist ivuxolimab. These receptors were obtained from an adult with an advanced solid tumor such as melanoma, head and neck, liver or kidney cancer.

The J gene is TRBJ2-1, the V gene TRBV6-1; 15 bases match TRBD2. The CDR3 totals 16 residues. The V segment lost 3 bases and the J segment 9 bases; nucleotides outside the gene matches: 6. Germline lookup yields CDR1 MNHNS and CDR2 SASEGT. This chain's CDR3 is CASSDPGLAGGSEQFF. CDR3 DNA: TGTGCCAGCAGTGACCCCGGACTAGCGGGAGGGAGTGAGCAGTTCTTC.

The chain couples TRBV7-2 to TRBJ2-5, with unresolved D. V lost 0 bases and J 5 bases, leaving 13 bases between the germline ends. The germline CDR1 and CDR2 sequences are SGHTA and FQGNSA. The CDR3 sequence is 15 residues long. Here the CDR3 reads CASSLAHVMGETQYF. The CDR3 DNA follows: TGTGCCAGCAGCTTAGCTCATGTCATGGGGGAGACCCAGTACTTC.

The rearrangement uses TRBV28 and TRBJ2-5; D ambiguous. V gave up 6 bases and J gave up 1 base, with 12 bases separating them. CDR1 and CDR2 from the germline V gene are MDHEN and SYDVKM. This CDR3 contains 14 residues. Here the CDR3 DNA reads TGTGCCAGCAGGCCCGCTGGATTCCAAGAGACCCAGTACTTC. Protein product: CASRPAGFQETQYF.

The chain links TRBV11-2 to TRBJ2-5; no clear D gene. V was pared by 5 bases and J by 1 base, with 14 bases between. Germline CDR1 is SGHAT and CDR2 is FQNNGV. This CDR3 comprises 15 residues. The CDR3 loop reads CASSDGLFPQETQYF. CDR3 DNA: TGTGCCAGCAGCGACGGATTATTCCCCCAAGAGACCCAGTACTTC. Together with reference TRBV11-2 and TRBJ2-5, the CDR3 gives the full variable domain: EAGVAQSPRYKIIEKRQSVAFWCNPISGHATLYWYQQILGQGPKLLIQFQNNGVVDDSQLPKDRFSAERLKGVDSTLKIQPAKLEDSAVYLCASSDGLFPQETQYFGPGTRLLVL.

This clone turned up a few times. This sequence joins TRBV9 and TRBJ2-7; TRBD1 aligns across 7 bases. The CDR3 has 15 amino acids. CDR1 is SGDLS and CDR2 is YYNGEE in the germline V gene. The junction had 6 bases not matched to a gene; V was cut back by 0 bases and J by 3 bases. In DNA, the CDR3 is TGTGCCAGCAGCGTAGGGGGGACAGAGTACTACGAGCAGTACTTC. Translated, it gives CASSVGGTEYYEQYF. The complete variable domain, with remaining parts taken from reference TRBV9 and TRBJ2-7, reads DSGVTQTPKHLITATGQRVTLRCSPRSGDLSVYWYQQSLDQGLQFLIQYYNGEERAKGNILERFSAQQFPDLHSELNLSSLELGDSALYFCASSVGGTEYYEQYFGPGTRLTVT.

This chain joins TRBV19 and TRBJ2-3, with D hard to call. CDR1 and CDR2 from the germline V gene are LNHDA and SQIVND (reference sequence). The CDR3 loop spans 13 amino acids. Deletions cut 10 bases from V and 0 bases from J, with 11 bases between. The CDR3 nucleotides are TGTGCCACTAGACCTCCTAGCACAGATACGCAGTATTTT. Protein: CATRPPSTDTQYF.

This clone was found a few times. The chain uses TRBV28 and TRBJ2-1, with 15 nucleotides matching TRBD2. The ends lost 8 bases at V and 1 base at J; junction bases unmatched: 9. This CDR3 is 18 amino acids long. From germline, CDR1 is MDHEN and CDR2 SYDVKM. CDR3 sequence: CASGDSGLAGGSYNEQFF. The CDR3, as DNA: TGTGCCAGCGGGGATTCGGGACTAGCGGGAGGATCCTACAATGAGCAGTTCTTC.

The rearrangement joins TRBV7-2 to TRBJ2-7, with a possible D match to TRBD1 (6 bases). The V end lost 4 bases, the J end lost 0 bases, and 7 bases lay between the germline ends. There are 13 residues in the CDR3. CDR1 SGHTA and CDR2 FQGNSA come from the germline V gene. The CDR3 reads CASSYRASYEQYF. CDR3 in DNA: TGTGCCAGCAGCTACAGGGCCTCCTACGAGCAGTACTTC. Based on the CDR3 plus reference TRBV7-2 and TRBJ2-7, the full variable domain is GAGVSQSPSNKVTEKGKDVELRCDPISGHTALYWYRQSLGQGLEFLIYFQGNSAPDKSGLPSDRFSAERTGGSVSTLTIQRTQQEDSAVYLCASSYRASYEQYFGPGTRLTVT.

The J gene is TRBJ2-3, the V gene TRBV9; 7 bases are a match to TRBD2. In germline, CDR1 is SGDLS, CDR2 YYNGEE. The CDR3 sequence is 17 residues long. V gave up 7 bases and J gave up 1 base; unmatched junction bases: 15. The CDR3 DNA reads as TGTGCCAGCGGCCCGGGGGAGGGAATTTGGGGCACAGATACGCAGTATTTT. The encoded protein is CASGPGEGIWGTDTQYF.

This chain uses TRBV6-1 with TRBJ2-7, with a weak D call TRBD2 (6 bases). Germline CDR1 and CDR2: MNHNS and SASEGT. There are 14 residues in the CDR3. The germline V and J ends were trimmed by 4 bases and 1 base, with 11 bases remaining between them. CDR3 nucleotides: TGTGCCAGCAGTGCTTTAGCGGAGTCCTACGAGCAGTACTTC. This encodes CASSALAESYEQYF.

The chain couples TRBV27 to TRBJ2-7; D ambiguous. V lost 6 bases to trimming and J lost 2 bases, with 14 bases between them. Germline CDR1 and CDR2: MNHEY and SMNVEV (reference sequence). The CDR3 contains 14 residues. CDR3 DNA sequence: TGTGCCAGCAGCAGATCTTTAGGGCCCTACGAGCAGTACTTC. Translated, it gives CASSRSLGPYEQYF.

The rearrangement uses TRBV5-1 and TRBJ1-5; weak D call: TRBD1 (5 bases). The CDR3 is made up of 13 amino acids. V gave up 0 bases and J gave up 5 bases, with 6 bases separating them. The V gene's germline CDR1 is SGHRS and CDR2 YFSETQ. CDR3 residues: CASSLGRDQPQHF. CDR3 in DNA: TGCGCCAGCAGCTTGGGCAGGGATCAGCCCCAGCATTTT. The full variable domain, its missing parts supplied by reference TRBV5-1 and TRBJ1-5, is KAGVTQTPRYLIKTRGQQVTLSCSPISGHRSVSWYQQTPGQGLQFLFEYFSETQRNKGNFPGRFSGRQFSNSRSEMNVSTLELGDSALYLCASSLGRDQPQHFGDGTRLSIL.

This clone has only one observation. The chain employs TRBV9 and TRBJ2-3; D may match TRBD1 or TRBD2 (6 bases each). Germline CDR1 is SGDLS and CDR2 is YYNGEE. The CDR3 covers 14 residues. Deletions cut 2 bases from V and 3 bases from J, with 10 bases between. The CDR3 DNA follows: TGTGCCAGCAGCGTCTCGGGGGCTACAGATACGCAGTATTTT. It is translated as CASSVSGATDTQYF.

The chain has TRBV7-2 and TRBJ2-5; D is uncertain. This CDR3 comprises 13 residues. The V gene lost 4 bases and the J gene lost 5 bases, with 11 bases spanning the gap. Germline V gives CDR1 SGHTA, CDR2 FQGNSA. This CDR3 reads CASSSLVQETQYF. In DNA, the CDR3 is TGTGCCAGCAGCTCCCTCGTTCAGGAGACCCAGTACTTC.

The chain employs TRBV4-3 and TRBJ2-1; 10 nucleotides match TRBD1. The length of the CDR3 is 13 residues. CDR1 is LGHNA and CDR2 is YSLEER in the germline V gene. Unmatched junction bases numbered 0, after V lost 4 bases and J lost 6 bases. CDR3: CASSRQGANEQFF. The CDR3 DNA follows: TGCGCCAGCAGCCGACAGGGGGCCAATGAGCAGTTCTTC.

The rearrangement uses TRBV7-2 and TRBJ1-1; tentatively, D is TRBD1 (5 bases). Trimming took 11 bases from V and 1 from J, leaving 14 bases between them. Per the germline V gene, CDR1 is SGHTA and CDR2 is FQGNSA. This CDR3 has 13 residues. CDR3 DNA sequence: TGTGCCGGAAGGAACGGACAGAACACTGAAGCTTTCTTT. It encodes CAGRNGQNTEAFF.

This rearrangement joins TRBV5-1 to TRBJ2-6; maybe TRBD2 (5 bases). This CDR3 is built from 15 residues. Germline V gene lookup returns CDR1 SGHRS and CDR2 YFSETQ. The germline V and J ends were trimmed by 1 base and 4 bases, with 9 bases remaining between them. The CDR3 nucleotides are TGCGCCAGCAGCTTGACCGGGGTCGGGGCCAACGTCCTGACTTTC. Translating it yields CASSLTGVGANVLTF.

The chain has TRBV28 and TRBJ2-7; 9 nucleotides agree with TRBD1. The CDR3 is made up of 14 amino acids. In germline, CDR1 is MDHEN, CDR2 SYDVKM. The V and J ends lost 2 bases and 6 bases, in that order; junction bases with no gene match: 5. CDR3 sequence (DNA): TGTGCCAGCAGTTTAGGGACAGGGCCCCTCGAGCAGTACTTC. This translates into CASSLGTGPLEQYF.

The V gene is TRBV6-1, the J gene TRBJ1-5; D remains unclear. Germline-derived CDR1 and CDR2 are MNHNS and SASEGT. The CDR3 spans 11 residues. V shed 7 bases and J shed 6 bases, with 7 bases lying between them. CDR3: CASTNSQPQHF. CDR3 in DNA: TGTGCCAGCACTAACAGTCAGCCCCAGCATTTT.

This chain uses TRBV7-2 with TRBJ2-7; 7 bases map to TRBD1. The germline gives CDR1 SGHTA, CDR2 FQGNSA. The V gene end was trimmed by 5 bases and the J gene end by 2 bases; junction bases not matched to a gene: 12. This CDR3 spans 16 amino acids. Here the CDR3 reads CASSVRVRGFPYEQYF. For the CDR3, the DNA is TGTGCCAGCAGCGTAAGGGTCAGGGGGTTCCCCTACGAGCAGTACTTC.

The chain combines TRBV4-3 with TRBJ1-4, with a tentative D call TRBD1 (6 bases). CDR1 and CDR2 (germline): LGHNA, YSLEER. The CDR3 sequence is 17 residues long. V lost 0 bases and J lost 1, with 12 bases in between. For the CDR3, the DNA is TGCGCCAGCAGCCAAGATTCCGGGGGCGGAACTAATGAAAAACTGTTTTTT. Amino acid sequence: CASSQDSGGGTNEKLFF.

The V call is TRBV4-1, the J call TRBJ2-5, with D tentatively TRBD2 (6 bases). V lost 0 bases and J 3 bases, leaving 8 bases between the germline ends. Germline V gene sequence: CDR1 MGHRA, CDR2 YSYEKL. This CDR3 has 14 residues. The CDR3 DNA sequence: TGCGCCAGCAGCCAAGAAGGGAGGAAAGAGACCCAGTACTTC. Its protein product is CASSQEGRKETQYF.

J is TRBJ2-2 and V is TRBV6-1; D is perhaps TRBD1 or TRBD2 (6 bases each). Per germline, CDR1 MNHNS and CDR2 SASEGT. Trimming removed 4 bases at V and 7 bases at J, with 16 bases between. This CDR3 has 15 amino acids. The CDR3 coding sequence is TGTGCCAGCAGTGCTGGGGGGCGCGCTGGCGGGGAGCTGTTTTTT. Translated: CASSAGGRAGGELFF.

This chain connects TRBV5-5 to TRBJ2-7; TRBD1 aligns across 10 bases. Trimming took 2 bases from V and 4 from J; bases not matched to a gene: 3. Germline V gives CDR1 SGHKS, CDR2 YYEKEE (reference sequence). The CDR3 consists of 14 residues. The CDR3 protein is CASSLRTGGYEQYF. The CDR3 DNA is TGTGCCAGCAGCTTACGGACAGGGGGTTACGAGCAGTACTTC.

The chain combines TRBV6-6 with TRBJ1-2, with D tentatively TRBD1 (5 bases). Deletions cut 3 bases from V and 3 bases from J, with 11 bases between. The CDR3 contains 14 residues. Looked up from germline, CDR1 is MNHNY and CDR2 is SVGAGI (reference sequence). As DNA, the CDR3 is TGTGCCAGCAGTTATGGGACGGGAGACTATGGCTACACCTTC. Translation gives CASSYGTGDYGYTF.

This chain connects TRBV30 to TRBJ1-5; 8 bases agree with TRBD1. V lost 2 bases to trimming and J lost 2 bases; unmatched junction nucleotides: 2. Germline V gene sequence: CDR1 GTSNPN, CDR2 SVGIG (reference sequence). The CDR3 runs to 14 residues. The CDR3 here is CAWSKTGGNQPQHF. The CDR3 DNA reads as TGTGCCTGGAGTAAGACAGGGGGCAATCAGCCCCAGCATTTT.

The J gene is TRBJ2-3, the V gene TRBV7-9, with 16 bases fitting TRBD2. V lost 6 bases, J lost 1 base, and 7 bases stayed unmatched. The CDR3 has 18 residues. CDR1 is SEHNR, CDR2 FQNEAQ, per germline (reference sequence). CDR3 DNA: TGTGCCAGCAGGAAGGGGACTAGCGGGGGGGCCCGCACAGATACGCAGTATTTT. It translates to CASRKGTSGGARTDTQYF.

The V call is TRBV7-2, the J call TRBJ2-3, with D unresolved. Per the germline V gene, CDR1 is SGHTA and CDR2 is FQGNSA. The V gene lost 0 bases and the J gene lost 2 bases, with 6 bases spanning the gap. The CDR3 length is 14 residues. The DNA of the CDR3 is TGTGCCAGCAGCTTAGCTCAGGCCACAGATACGCAGTATTTT. Encoded protein: CASSLAQATDTQYF.

The chain uses TRBV5-1 and TRBJ2-5, with 11 bases that match TRBD2. In germline, CDR1 is SGHRS, CDR2 YFSETQ. Trimming took 2 bases from V and 5 from J; bases not matched to a gene: 8. CDR3 length equals 16 residues. CDR3 sequence reads: CASSLPGLAELETQYF. DNA for the CDR3: TGCGCCAGCAGCTTACCGGGACTAGCGGAACTGGAGACCCAGTACTTC.

The chain links TRBV19 to TRBJ2-5; either TRBD1 or TRBD2 may supply D (5 bases each). Trimming took off 4 bases at V and 1 base at J, with 10 bases between the two ends. This CDR3 region has 14 residues. Germline lookup yields CDR1 LNHDA and CDR2 SQIVND (reference sequence). The CDR3 coding sequence is TGTGCCAGTAGTAGGGGGACGGGCCAAGAGACCCAGTACTTC. Protein: CASSRGTGQETQYF.

V is TRBV10-3 and J is TRBJ1-1, with D unclear. Per the germline V gene, CDR1 is ENHRY and CDR2 is SYGVKD. The CDR3 has 14 residues. Trimming left V 5 bases short and J 3 bases short, with 13 bases between. The CDR3: CAISSGQIYTEAFF. In DNA, the CDR3 is TGTGCCATCAGTTCGGGCCAGATATACACTGAAGCTTTCTTT.

The CDR3 sequence is CSVARETYNEQFF. In DNA, the CDR3 is TGCAGCGTTGCACGGGAAACCTACAATGAGCAGTTCTTC. V is TRBV29-1 and J is TRBJ2-1; D may be TRBD2 (5 bases). The CDR3 covers 13 residues. Trimming took off 4 bases at V and 2 bases at J, with 9 bases between the two ends. Germline values: CDR1 SQVTM, CDR2 ANQGSEA.